The 32 T cell receptor beta chains in this list originate from one sample, sequenced in a study of T cell repertoires in cytomegalovirus infection. TCRdb re-called the reads with MiXCR, one entry per CDR3 protein. The table lists about 450,000 distinct CDR3 sequences, approximately 30% of them singletons. What was sequenced was PBMCs. The receptors here all came from a human donor in good health (CMV status not recorded). Some clones in this sample may be carry-over from other donors' samples.

The CDR3 DNA is TGTGCCAGCAATGGTGAGGACAGAGGGGAAAAACTGTTTTTT. Translating it yields CASNGEDRGEKLFF. The chain uses TRBV12-3 or TRBV12-4 and TRBJ1-4; TRBD1 is a possible D gene (6 bases). Between the trimmed V and J ends, which lost 7 bases and 8 bases, there was a span of 17 bases. CDR3 length: 14 amino acids.

The chain recombines TRBV28 with TRBJ1-1; possibly TRBD1 for D (5 bases). The length of the CDR3 is 10 residues. The V end was cut by 6 bases, the J end by 9 bases, with 8 bases between. Per the germline V gene, CDR1 is MDHEN and CDR2 is SYDVKM. CDR3 amino acids: CASSRQKAFF. The CDR3 nucleotides are TGTGCCAGCAGCCGACAGAAAGCTTTCTTT.

This clonotype was found a few times. This chain connects TRBV5-1 to TRBJ1-5, with D possibly matching TRBD1 (6 bases). The CDR3 is made up of 16 amino acids. Trimming took 3 bases from V and 2 from J, leaving 15 bases between them. Germline values: CDR1 SGHRS, CDR2 YFSETQ. CDR3 region: CASSSGGAEGNQPQHF. Written as DNA, the CDR3 is TGCGCCAGCAGCTCCGGGGGCGCGGAGGGCAATCAGCCCCAGCATTTT.

The rearrangement links TRBV7-9 to TRBJ1-3, with D hard to call. The germline gives CDR1 SEHNR, CDR2 FQNEAQ (reference sequence). V was trimmed by 2 bases and J by 8 bases, leaving 10 bases between them. CDR3 length: 13 residues. In DNA, the CDR3 is TGTGCCAGCAGCTTACTTGGACGGGACACCATATATTTT. It yields the protein CASSLLGRDTIYF. Using reference TRBV7-9 and TRBJ1-3 for the parts outside the CDR3, the full variable domain is DTGVSQNPRHKITKRGQNVTFRCDPISEHNRLYWYRQTLGQGPEFLTYFQNEAQLEKSRLLSDRFSAERPKGSFSTLEIQRTEQGDSAMYLCASSLLGRDTIYFGEGSWLTVV.

This clonotype showed up just a few times. The CDR3 nucleotides are TGTGCCAGCAGCCGGGACAGTAGGGAAAAACTGTTTTTT. Protein sequence: CASSRDSREKLFF. The chain employs TRBV25-1 and TRBJ1-4, with 7 positions matching TRBD1. The CDR3 is made up of 13 amino acids. In germline, CDR1 is MGHDK, CDR2 SYGVNS. The V gene end was trimmed by 6 bases and the J gene end by 8 bases; junction bases not matched to a gene: 6.

This clonotype was detected a few times. The chain employs TRBV12-3 or TRBV12-4 and TRBJ1-2, with 7 bases fitting TRBD1. With V trimmed by 3 bases and J by 4 bases, 2 bases remained unmatched. This CDR3 is built from 13 residues. CDR3 in DNA: TGTGCCAGCAGTTTCGGACAGGTCTATGGCTACACCTTC. Protein sequence: CASSFGQVYGYTF.

The table lists this clonotype with a few counts. The rearrangement links TRBV4-2 to TRBJ1-1, with D possibly being TRBD1 (6 bases). The V gene's germline CDR1 is LGHNA and CDR2 YNFKEQ. V lost 1 base, J lost 4 bases, and 13 bases lay in between. The CDR3 covers 15 residues. CDR3 loop: CASSQVNRVRTEAFF. Written as DNA, the CDR3 is TGTGCCAGCAGCCAAGTGAACAGGGTTCGCACTGAAGCTTTCTTT.

This clonotype occurred many times. J is TRBJ2-7 and V is TRBV7-4, with D perhaps TRBD2 (7 bases). Looked up from germline, CDR1 is SGHVT and CDR2 is SQSDAQ. V lost 1 base, J lost 0 bases, and 13 bases lay in between. This CDR3 is 16 amino acids long. The CDR3 DNA follows: TGTGCCAGCAGCTTAGTAGGGGGGGGGCCCTCCTACGAGCAGTACTTC. Translated: CASSLVGGGPSYEQYF.

This clonotype came up a few times. The chain links TRBV12-3 or TRBV12-4 to TRBJ2-7, with D unclear. This CDR3 is 12 amino acids long. The V end lost 5 bases, the J end lost 2 bases, and 7 bases lay between the germline ends. CDR3 in amino acids: CASSNVPYEQYF. The CDR3 nucleotides are TGTGCCAGCAGTAACGTCCCCTACGAGCAGTACTTC.

This clonotype was counted many times. The chain carries TRBV7-2 and TRBJ1-4, with TRBD1 identical over 8 bases. The CDR3 is made up of 16 amino acids. The germline V gene has CDR1 SGHTA and CDR2 FQGNSA. Germline trimming cut 6 bases from V and 5 bases from J; bases unmatched to any gene: 11. CDR3 sequence reads: CASRPGPGTGNEKLFF. CDR3 nucleotide sequence: TGTGCCAGCAGACCCGGTCCCGGGACAGGCAATGAAAAACTGTTTTTT. Drawing the rest from reference TRBV7-2 and TRBJ1-4, the complete variable domain is GAGVSQSPSNKVTEKGKDVELRCDPISGHTALYWYRQSLGQGLEFLIYFQGNSAPDKSGLPSDRFSAERTGGSVSTLTIQRTQQEDSAVYLCASRPGPGTGNEKLFFGSGTQLSVL.

The chain employs TRBV2 and TRBJ2-2; D gene ambiguous. V lost 4 bases and J 6 bases, leaving 9 bases between the germline ends. The CDR3 loop spans 13 amino acids. Germline CDR1 and CDR2: SNHLY and FYNNEI. This CDR3 is CASSVMGSGELFF. CDR3 DNA sequence: TGTGCCAGCAGTGTAATGGGTTCCGGGGAGCTGTTTTTT.

This sequence joins TRBV19 and TRBJ1-5; 7 bases agree with TRBD1. Germline V lookup: CDR1 LNHDA, CDR2 SQIVND (reference sequence). This CDR3 is built from 15 residues. V shed 3 bases and J 4 bases; nucleotides not matched to a gene: 6. In nucleotides, the CDR3 is TGTGCCAGTAGTATGTCGGGACAGCTAAATCAGCCCCAGCATTTT. This encodes CASSMSGQLNQPQHF.

The chain links TRBV6-1 to TRBJ1-5; no clear D gene. V lost 8 bases, J lost 2 bases, and 16 bases lay in between. Germline V lookup: CDR1 MNHNS, CDR2 SASEGT. This CDR3 contains 15 residues. The CDR3 DNA reads as TGTGCCAGCTTAGGTTTGGGGATGGGCAATCAGCCCCAGCATTTT. Protein: CASLGLGMGNQPQHF.

This clonotype was detected a few times. The chain joins TRBV19 to TRBJ2-7, with a tentative D call TRBD1 (5 bases). Per germline, CDR1 LNHDA and CDR2 SQIVND (reference sequence). The CDR3 runs 15 residues. V lost 1 base, J lost 2 bases, and 12 bases lay in between. This CDR3 reads CASSIAAGKPYEQYF. CDR3 in DNA: TGTGCCAGTAGTATAGCGGCAGGGAAGCCCTACGAGCAGTACTTC.

The V gene is TRBV6-2 or TRBV6-3, the J gene TRBJ2-1, with D unresolved. Germline CDR1 reads MNHEY; CDR2 reads SVGEGT. The germline V and J ends were trimmed by 0 bases and 13 bases, with 10 bases remaining between them. CDR3 length equals 12 residues. As DNA, the CDR3 is TGTGCCAGCAGTTACTCGAGTCAGAACCAGTTCTTC. Translating gives CASSYSSQNQFF.

The chain couples TRBV4-3 to TRBJ2-5; TRBD2 agrees at 11 bases. Germline CDR1 is LGHNA and CDR2 is YSLEER. This CDR3 contains 17 residues. J lost 2 bases, V lost 3 bases, and 8 bases had no gene match. The CDR3 sequence: CASSQAVLAGGQETQYF. CDR3 sequence (DNA): TGCGCCAGCAGCCAGGCAGTCTTAGCGGGGGGGCAAGAGACCCAGTACTTC.

In regard to this clonotype: This may come from a read error, since a much larger clone is one base off. The rearrangement joins TRBV7-3 to TRBJ2-7; TRBD2 matches at 7 bases. This CDR3 is built from 15 residues. Germline assignment: CDR1 SGHTA and CDR2 FQGTGA. The CDR3 reads CSSSSGSSGTYEQYF. The CDR3 region has the DNA TGTTCCAGCAGCTCTGGGTCTAGCGGTACCTACGAGCAGTACTTC.

V usage is TRBV7-2 and J usage is TRBJ2-7, with D perhaps TRBD2 (5 bases). Trimming pared 4 bases from V and 7 bases from J, leaving 8 bases between. Germline V gene sequence: CDR1 SGHTA, CDR2 FQGNSA. The CDR3 extends over 11 amino acids. The CDR3: CASSSRGEQYF. CDR3 nucleotides: TGTGCCAGCAGCTCCCGGGGAGAGCAGTACTTC. Based on the CDR3 plus reference TRBV7-2 and TRBJ2-7, the full variable domain is GAGVSQSPSNKVTEKGKDVELRCDPISGHTALYWYRQSLGQGLEFLIYFQGNSAPDKSGLPSDRFSAERTGGSVSTLTIQRTQQEDSAVYLCASSSRGEQYFGPGTRLTVT.

This clonotype was seen ten or more times. V and J are TRBV12-3 or TRBV12-4 and TRBJ1-1, with 7 positions matching TRBD1. V dropped 6 bases and J dropped 1; count of bases not matched to a gene: 5. The CDR3 consists of 14 residues. The DNA for the CDR3 is TGTGCCAGCAGCCCGACAGGGAAGAACACTGAAGCTTTCTTT. Encoded protein: CASSPTGKNTEAFF.

The V gene is TRBV12-3 or TRBV12-4, the J gene TRBJ2-7; 9 bases agree with TRBD2. CDR3 length: 15 amino acids. With V trimmed by 3 bases and J by 6 bases, 9 bases remained unmatched. The DNA for the CDR3 is TGTGCCAGCAGTTTCTCCGGGACTAGCTCCCGCGAGCAGTACTTC. Translation: CASSFSGTSSREQYF.

CDR3 residues: CASSFGSGSYEQYF. The CDR3 nucleotides are TGTGCCAGCAGTTTTGGGTCCGGCTCCTACGAGCAGTACTTC. This sequence joins TRBV12-3 or TRBV12-4 and TRBJ2-7; no clear D. The V end lost 3 bases, the J end lost 0 bases, and 9 bases lay between the germline ends. The CDR3 consists of 14 residues.

This clonotype came up a few times. V is TRBV7-9 and J is TRBJ1-5; D may be TRBD1 (5 bases). Trimming left V 5 bases short and J 3 bases short, with 11 bases between. The CDR3 sequence is 14 residues long. The V gene's germline CDR1 is SEHNR and CDR2 FQNEAQ (reference sequence). This chain's CDR3 is CASSTDSNNQPQHF. CDR3 nucleotides: TGTGCCAGCAGCACCGACAGTAACAATCAGCCCCAGCATTTT.

This clonotype was recorded a few times. The chain carries TRBV5-4 and TRBJ1-1, with D uncertain. The CDR3 has 16 residues. The germline CDR1 and CDR2 sequences are SGHNT and YYREEE (reference sequence). V lost 2 bases, J lost 1 base, and 15 bases lay in between. The CDR3 DNA follows: TGTGCCAGCAGCTTTCGAACCCAATCCAAGAACACTGAAGCTTTCTTT. It codes for CASSFRTQSKNTEAFF.

This clonotype has a count of ten or more. The chain uses TRBV7-6 and TRBJ2-5, with D tentatively TRBD2 (6 bases). The germline CDR1 and CDR2 sequences are SGHVS and FNYEAQ. The CDR3 has 15 residues. Trimming cost V 5 bases and J 5 bases, with 18 bases left between them. CDR3 sequence reads: CASSPRDWGIETQYF. The CDR3 nucleotides read TGTGCCAGCAGCCCGCGGGACTGGGGGATCGAGACCCAGTACTTC.

Note on this clonotype: This sequence may be a read error, since a much larger clone differs from it by one base. The V gene is TRBV7-2, the J gene TRBJ2-3, with D perhaps being TRBD1 or TRBD2 (6 bases each). V gave up 4 bases and J gave up 8 bases, with 19 bases separating them. The germline V gene has CDR1 SGHTA and CDR2 FQGNSA. The CDR3 totals 15 residues. The CDR3 loop is CASSWGAESQGTQYF. The CDR3 DNA follows: TGTGCCAGCAGCTGGGGGGCGGAGAGTCAGGGTACGCAGTATTTT.

This sequence joins TRBV20-1 and TRBJ2-5; TRBD2 is a possible D gene (6 bases). The CDR3 extends over 17 amino acids. Germline assignment: CDR1 DFQATT and CDR2 SNEGSKA (reference sequence). Trimming took 5 bases from V and 0 from J, leaving 22 bases between them. The CDR3 DNA follows: TGCAGTGCTCCGCGGGACTGGTGGCCTGAGGACCAAGAGACCCAGTACTTC. Protein: CSAPRDWWPEDQETQYF.

There are many counts of this clonotype. The rearrangement uses TRBV7-2 and TRBJ1-5; no reliable D call. CDR3 length: 15 amino acids. Germline V lookup: CDR1 SGHTA, CDR2 FQGNSA. The V and J ends lost 1 base and 2 bases respectively, with 9 bases between them. The CDR3 loop reads CASSLEGARNQPQHF. CDR3 bases: TGTGCCAGCAGCTTAGAAGGTGCTCGCAATCAGCCCCAGCATTTT.

The rearrangement joins TRBV4-1 to TRBJ1-2, with D unclear. In germline, CDR1 is MGHRA, CDR2 YSYEKL. The CDR3 extends over 14 amino acids. V lost 1 base, J lost 4 bases, and 10 bases lay in between. In DNA, the CDR3 is TGCGCCAGCAGCCAAGTTGACGGGGTCTATGGCTACACCTTC. Encoded protein: CASSQVDGVYGYTF.

This clonotype was seen a handful of times. V gene TRBV12-3 or TRBV12-4 combines with J gene TRBJ1-6, with TRBD1 matching 7 bases. V gave up 7 bases and J gave up 6 bases; unmatched junction bases: 9. CDR3 length equals 15 residues. The CDR3 bases are TGTGCCAGCACCCCCCGGGACAGATTTAATTCACCCCTCCACTTT. This gives the protein CASTPRDRFNSPLHF.

In this sample, this clonotype turned up many times. The chain is built from TRBV4-1 and TRBJ1-2; D uncertain. Between the trimmed V and J ends, which lost 0 bases and 7 bases, there was a span of 15 bases. The germline CDR1 and CDR2 sequences are MGHRA and YSYEKL. CDR3 length: 15 amino acids. The CDR3 sequence: CASSQEPRLGPGYTF. The CDR3, as DNA: TGCGCCAGCAGCCAAGAGCCGCGCCTAGGGCCTGGCTACACCTTC.

Points on this clonotype: Without the conserved terminal phenylalanine or tryptophan, this CDR3 likely stems from a read error. Because the CDR3's place on the DNA is in doubt, the DNA is left out and the CDR3 is given as listed by TCRdb. The chain carries TRBV27 and TRBJ2-2; whether TRBD2, the table's D call, matches the DNA was not checked. Germline-derived CDR1 and CDR2 are MNHEY and SMNVEV (reference sequence). The CDR3 is 17 residues long, ends included. The CDR3 region is CASTPSRLAVNTGELLL.

The rearrangement uses TRBV6-5 and TRBJ1-1; D remains ambiguous. CDR1 and CDR2 from the germline V gene are MNHEY and SVGAGI. This CDR3 spans 15 amino acids. Trimming stripped 2 bases from V and 0 bases from J, with 10 bases between. For the CDR3, the DNA is TGTGCCAGCAGTTACGGCGGGCTTTTGAACACTGAAGCTTTCTTT. Protein sequence: CASSYGGLLNTEAFF.